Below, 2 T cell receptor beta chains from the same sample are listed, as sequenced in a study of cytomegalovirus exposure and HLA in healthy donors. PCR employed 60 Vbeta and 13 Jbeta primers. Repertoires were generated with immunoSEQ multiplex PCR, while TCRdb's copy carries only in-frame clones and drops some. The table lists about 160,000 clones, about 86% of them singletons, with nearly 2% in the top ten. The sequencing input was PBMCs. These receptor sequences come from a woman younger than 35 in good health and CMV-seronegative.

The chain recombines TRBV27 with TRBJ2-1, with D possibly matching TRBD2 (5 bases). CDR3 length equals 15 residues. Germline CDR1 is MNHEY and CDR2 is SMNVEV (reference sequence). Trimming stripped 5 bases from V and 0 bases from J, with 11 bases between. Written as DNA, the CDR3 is TGTGCCAGCAGTCCCGGAAGCGGCTCCTACAATGAGCAGTTCTTC. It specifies CASSPGSGSYNEQFF.

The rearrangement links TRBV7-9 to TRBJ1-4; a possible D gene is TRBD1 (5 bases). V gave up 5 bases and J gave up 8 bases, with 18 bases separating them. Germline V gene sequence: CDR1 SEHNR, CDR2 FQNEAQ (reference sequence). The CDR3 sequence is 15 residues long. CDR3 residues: CASSPQGVLDEKLFF. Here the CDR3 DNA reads TGTGCCAGCAGCCCACAAGGGGTTCTTGACGAAAAACTGTTTTTT.